These T cell receptor beta chains were read from a single sample in a study of T cells after yellow fever vaccination. MiXCR, applied by TCRdb to the 5' RACE reads, yields one record per CDR3 protein. The data hold roughly 120,000 distinct CDR3 sequences, with roughly 8.9% observed a single time. The sample here was CD8+ T cells sorted from PBMCs, taken 45 days after the yellow fever booster vaccination. The receptors stem from a man aged 30-40 years who received the YFV17D yellow fever vaccine. Each CDR3 is given with its conserved first and last residue. Fields, in order: J gene, D gene, clone size, V gene, CDR3 protein, CDR3 DNA. D genes are given only for firm matches. Some rows have no size entry. The others give once, few or many, or a class for an expanded clone.

TRBJ2-7 NA few TRBV3-1 CASKNPNSYEQYF TGTGCCAGCAAGAATCCAAACTCCTACGAGCAGTACTTC
TRBJ2-2 NA NA TRBV15 CATSVSRHPNTGELFF TGTGCCACCAGCGTAAGCAGGCACCCGAACACCGGGGAGCTGTTTTTT
TRBJ2-7 NA many TRBV6-2/TRBV6-3 CASSRSLGAEQYF TGTGCCAGCAGTCGATCCTTAGGGGCCGAGCAGTACTTC
TRBJ1-3 NA many TRBV4-3 CASSQDGQISGNTIYF TGCGCCAGCAGCCAAGACGGACAGATCTCTGGAAACACCATATATTTT
TRBJ2-5 TRBD2 many TRBV28 CASSLASGSLETQYF TGTGCCAGCAGTTTAGCCAGCGGGAGTTTAGAGACCCAGTACTTC
TRBJ2-3 NA many TRBV20-1 CSANPYGDTQYF TGCAGTGCTAACCCGTATGGAGATACGCAGTATTTT
TRBJ2-1 TRBD2 many TRBV27 CASSFGAGAPDEQFF TGTGCCAGCAGTTTCGGAGCGGGAGCTCCCGATGAGCAGTTCTTC
TRBJ1-5 NA few TRBV4-3 CASSQDRRGYSNQPQHF TGCGCCAGCAGCCAAGACCGGAGGGGGTATAGCAATCAGCCCCAGCATTTT
TRBJ2-6 NA many TRBV18 CAGGAGQPSGANVLTF TGTGCCGGGGGAGCAGGACAGCCATCTGGGGCCAACGTCCTGACTTTC
TRBJ2-1 NA many TRBV11-2 CASSSSVNEQFF TGTGCCAGCAGCTCTAGCGTCAATGAGCAGTTCTTC
TRBJ1-1 NA few TRBV5-1 CASSLTGGETEAFF TGCGCCAGCAGTCTCACCGGGGGGGAAACTGAAGCTTTCTTT
TRBJ2-5 NA many TRBV20-1 CSGQDYRETQYF TGCAGTGGCCAGGACTACCGGGAGACCCAGTACTTC
TRBJ2-1 NA many TRBV6-5 CASSYSSSNEQFF TGTGCCAGCAGTTACTCGAGCTCGAATGAGCAGTTCTTC
TRBJ2-1 TRBD2 many TRBV23-1 CARAVDAASGRPTSYNEQFF TGCGCCAGAGCAGTCGATGCGGCTAGCGGGAGGCCGACCTCCTACAATGAGCAGTTCTTC
TRBJ1-2 TRBD1 many TRBV9 CASSVDQGGEYGYTF TGTGCCAGCAGCGTAGATCAAGGGGGCGAATATGGCTACACCTTC
TRBJ2-7 TRBD2 few TRBV30 CAWSVFGTSGTHEQYF TGTGCCTGGAGTGTTTTCGGAACTAGCGGGACCCACGAGCAGTACTTC
TRBJ2-7 NA many TRBV29-1 CSVAGTFEQYF TGCAGCGTTGCGGGGACTTTCGAGCAGTACTTC
TRBJ2-5 NA few TRBV12-3/TRBV12-4 CASSLAGAQTQYF TGTGCCAGCAGTTTAGCTGGGGCCCAGACCCAGTACTTC
TRBJ2-5 NA many TRBV29-1 CSVEDRGQEETQYF TGCAGCGTTGAAGACCGGGGACAAGAAGAGACCCAGTACTTC
TRBJ2-2 TRBD2 many TRBV5-1 CASSKLAPNTGELFF TGCGCCAGCAGCAAACTAGCGCCGAACACCGGGGAGCTGTTTTTT
TRBJ1-5 NA NA TRBV7-8 CASSLVGGAHNQPQHF TGTGCCAGCAGCTTAGTAGGGGGGGCTCACAATCAGCCCCAGCATTTT